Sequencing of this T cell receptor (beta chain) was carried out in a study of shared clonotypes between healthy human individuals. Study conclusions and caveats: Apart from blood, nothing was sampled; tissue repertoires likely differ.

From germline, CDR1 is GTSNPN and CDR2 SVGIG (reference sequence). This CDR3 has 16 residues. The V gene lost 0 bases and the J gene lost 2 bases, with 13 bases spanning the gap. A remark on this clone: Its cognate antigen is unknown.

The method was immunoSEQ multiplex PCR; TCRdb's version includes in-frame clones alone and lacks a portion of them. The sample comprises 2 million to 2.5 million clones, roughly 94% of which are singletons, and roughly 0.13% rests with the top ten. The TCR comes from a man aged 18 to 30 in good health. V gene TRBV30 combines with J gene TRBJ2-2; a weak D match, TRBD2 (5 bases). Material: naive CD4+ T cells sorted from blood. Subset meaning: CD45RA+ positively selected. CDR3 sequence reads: CAWSVRGHINTGELFF. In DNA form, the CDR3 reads TGTGCCTGGAGTGTACGAGGGCACATAAACACCGGGGAGCTGTTTTTT.